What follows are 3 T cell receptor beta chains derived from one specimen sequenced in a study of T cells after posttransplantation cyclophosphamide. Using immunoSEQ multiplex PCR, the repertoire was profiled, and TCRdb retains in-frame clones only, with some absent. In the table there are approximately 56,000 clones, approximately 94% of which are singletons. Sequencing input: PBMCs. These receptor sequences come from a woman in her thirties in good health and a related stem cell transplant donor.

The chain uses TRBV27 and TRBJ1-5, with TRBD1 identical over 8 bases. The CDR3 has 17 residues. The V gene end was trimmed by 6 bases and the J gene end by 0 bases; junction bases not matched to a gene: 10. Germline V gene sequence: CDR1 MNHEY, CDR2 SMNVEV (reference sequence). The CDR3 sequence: CASRGAKTGGSNQPQHF. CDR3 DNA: TGTGCCAGCAGAGGGGCCAAAACAGGGGGTAGCAATCAGCCCCAGCATTTT.

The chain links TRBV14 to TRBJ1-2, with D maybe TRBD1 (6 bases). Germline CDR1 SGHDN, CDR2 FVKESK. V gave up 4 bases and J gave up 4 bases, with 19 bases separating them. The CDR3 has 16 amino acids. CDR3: CASSPLWAGEIYGYTF. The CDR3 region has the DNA TGTGCCAGCAGCCCACTGTGGGCAGGGGAAATCTATGGCTACACCTTC.

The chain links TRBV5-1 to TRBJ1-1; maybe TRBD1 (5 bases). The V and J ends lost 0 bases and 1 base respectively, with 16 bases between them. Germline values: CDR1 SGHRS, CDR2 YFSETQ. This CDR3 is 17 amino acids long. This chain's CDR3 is CASSLAPGLFSNTEAFF. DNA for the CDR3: TGCGCCAGCAGCTTGGCGCCGGGACTCTTTTCGAACACTGAAGCTTTCTTT.